This T cell receptor beta chain was captured in a study of blood T cells in healthy people across ages. On the study more broadly: Using template switching, researchers captured about one barcoded beta molecule for each two T cells.

The J segment lost 5 bases and the V segment lost 5 bases, leaving 8 bases of the junction unmatched. CDR1 and CDR2 from the germline V gene are DFQATT and SNEGSKA (reference sequence). The CDR3 has 15 residues. This clonotype was picked up a small number of times. Antigen unknown. Study-level findings and limits: Those diversity estimates obtained from one million T cells were thought to be underestimates. Unknown donor CMV status possibly confounded expanded clonotype changes.

Through a sample-barcoded 5' primer and a J-beta primer mix, a second PCR was run for roughly 6 to 11 cycles. A template-switch adaptor containing 12 random nucleotides labeled each cDNA molecule. TCRdb itself ran the 5' RACE reads through MiXCR, one entry per CDR3 protein. The sample has about 1,400,000 distinct CDR3 sequences; roughly 40% are singletons. The specimen was blood. The chain couples TRBV20-1 to TRBJ2-5; TRBD2 agrees at 13 bases. The TCR was taken from a woman between 18 and 29 years old in good health. The CDR3 reads CSAYGLAGVPETQYF. DNA of the CDR3: TGCAGTGCTTATGGACTAGCGGGAGTCCCTGAGACCCAGTACTTC.